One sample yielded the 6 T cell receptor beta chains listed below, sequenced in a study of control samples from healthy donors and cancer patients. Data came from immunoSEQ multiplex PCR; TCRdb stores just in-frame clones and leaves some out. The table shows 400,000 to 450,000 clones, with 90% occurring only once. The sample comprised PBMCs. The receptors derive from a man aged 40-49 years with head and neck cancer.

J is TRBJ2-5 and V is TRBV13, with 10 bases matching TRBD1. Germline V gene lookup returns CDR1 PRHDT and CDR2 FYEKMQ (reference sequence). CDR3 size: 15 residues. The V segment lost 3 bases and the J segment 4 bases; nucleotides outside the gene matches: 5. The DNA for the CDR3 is TGTGCCAGCAGCTTGGGACAGGGGAGGGGAGAGACCCAGTACTTC. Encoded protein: CASSLGQGRGETQYF.

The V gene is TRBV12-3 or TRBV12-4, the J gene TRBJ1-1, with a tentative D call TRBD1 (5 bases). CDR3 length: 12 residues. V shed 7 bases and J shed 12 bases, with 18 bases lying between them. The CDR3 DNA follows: TGTGCCAGCAAGGTGGGGCCGGCAGGTTCTTTCTTT. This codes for CASKVGPAGSFF.

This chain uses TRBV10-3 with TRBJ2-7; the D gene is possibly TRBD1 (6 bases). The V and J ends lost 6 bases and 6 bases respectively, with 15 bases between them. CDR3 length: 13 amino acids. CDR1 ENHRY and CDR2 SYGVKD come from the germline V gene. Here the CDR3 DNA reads TGTGCCATCAGCGTGGACAGACGGGGCGAGCAGTACTTC. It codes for CAISVDRRGEQYF.

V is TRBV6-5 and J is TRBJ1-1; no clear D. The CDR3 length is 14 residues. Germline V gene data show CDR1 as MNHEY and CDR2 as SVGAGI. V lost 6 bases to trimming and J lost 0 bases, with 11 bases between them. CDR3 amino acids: CASSTSHMNTEAFF. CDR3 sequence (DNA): TGTGCCAGCAGCACCAGCCACATGAACACTGAAGCTTTCTTT.

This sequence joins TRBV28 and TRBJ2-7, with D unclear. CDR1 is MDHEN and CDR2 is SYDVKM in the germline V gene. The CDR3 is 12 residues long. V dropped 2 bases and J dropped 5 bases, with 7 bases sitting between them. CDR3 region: CASSLERDEQYF. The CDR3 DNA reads TGTGCCAGCAGTTTAGAAAGGGACGAGCAGTACTTC.

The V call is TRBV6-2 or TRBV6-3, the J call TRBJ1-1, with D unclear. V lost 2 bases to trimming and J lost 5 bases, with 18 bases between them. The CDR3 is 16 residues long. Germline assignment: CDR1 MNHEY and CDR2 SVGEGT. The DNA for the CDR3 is TGTGCCAGCAGTTACGCTCGGGGAAGGGCTGAGACTGAAGCTTTCTTT. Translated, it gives CASSYARGRAETEAFF.